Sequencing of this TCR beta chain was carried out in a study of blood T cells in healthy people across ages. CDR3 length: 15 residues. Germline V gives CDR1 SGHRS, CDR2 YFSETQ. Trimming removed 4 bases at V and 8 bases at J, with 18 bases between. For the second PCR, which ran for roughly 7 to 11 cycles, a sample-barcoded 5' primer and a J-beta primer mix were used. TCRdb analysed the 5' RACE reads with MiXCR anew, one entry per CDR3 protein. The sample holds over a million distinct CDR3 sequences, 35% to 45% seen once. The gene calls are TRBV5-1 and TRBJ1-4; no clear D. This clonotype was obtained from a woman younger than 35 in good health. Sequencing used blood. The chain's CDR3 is CASSPRPGVGEKLFF. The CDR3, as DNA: TGCGCCAGCAGCCCAAGGCCTGGGGTAGGAGAAAAACTGTTTTTT.